This T cell receptor beta chain appears in the sequencing data of a study of blood T cell repertoires in COVID-19. Only in-frame clones appear in the TCRdb table, and some are missing; sequencing was by immunoSEQ multiplex PCR. The sample contains 150,000 or so clones, around 83% of which appear only once. This CDR3 is built from 14 residues. Germline values: CDR1 MNHEY, CDR2 SVGAGI. Deletions cut 8 bases from V and 4 bases from J, with 18 bases between. The material sequenced was PBMCs or T cells enriched from blood (not recorded which). This TCR was recovered from a woman aged 50 to 60 who had been exposed to COVID-19. The chain combines TRBV6-5 with TRBJ2-7; no reliable D call. In DNA, the CDR3 is TGTGCCAGCCGAGGTGTGGGTGCCGTATACGAGCAGTACTTC. Its translation: CASRGVGAVYEQYF.